This T cell receptor (beta chain) was observed in a study of shared clonotypes between healthy human individuals. Points from the study as a whole: Tissue TCR repertoires likely differ from these blood-only repertoires. A handful of donors had around 5% of their naive CD4 clonotypes in common.

About this clone itself: What it binds is not known.

CDR1 and CDR2 (germline): SEHNR, FQNEAQ (reference sequence). The J segment lost 6 bases and the V segment lost 4 bases, leaving 9 bases of the junction unmatched. CDR3 length: 14 residues. Genomic DNA per cell subset filled all wells of several immunoSEQ plates. Each replicate PCR on the sorted subsets used 200 ng DNA (roughly 32,000 T cell genomes). The data were produced by immunoSEQ multiplex PCR, yet TCRdb's version contains in-frame clones alone and is incomplete. Among just over 2,000,000 clones listed, about 95% were seen once. CD8 cells regarded as naive lacked CD45RO, were positively chosen for CCR7, and omitted terminally differentiated effector memory CD45RA+ cells.

This rearrangement joins TRBV7-9 to TRBJ2-7; 7 nucleotides match TRBD1. The TCR sequence derives from a young man in good health. Sequencing used naive CD8+ T cells sorted from blood. In DNA form, the CDR3 reads TGTGCCAGCAGCTGGACAGGTGGGGCCTCCGAGCAGTACTTC. Residues: CASSWTGGASEQYF. Looking up the rest from reference TRBV7-9 and TRBJ2-7 gives the full variable domain: DTGVSQNPRHKITKRGQNVTFRCDPISEHNRLYWYRQTLGQGPEFLTYFQNEAQLEKSRLLSDRFSAERPKGSFSTLEIQRTEQGDSAMYLCASSWTGGASEQYFGPGTRLTVT.